The rows below give T cell receptor beta chains drawn from one sample of a study of blood T cell repertoires in COVID-19. This table comes from immunoSEQ multiplex PCR, and its TCRdb copy is limited to in-frame clones, with some not included. This sample carries about 120,000 clones, 75% to 80% of them seen once, and the ten largest clones take approximately 8%. The material sequenced was peripheral blood. These receptors all come from a human donor in a cohort sampled during active COVID-19. CDR3s include the opening cysteine and the closing phenylalanine or tryptophan. A D gene is named only where the DNA matches it firmly.

D | J | V | CDR3
- | TRBJ1-5 | TRBV6-1 | CASSELRETSPQHF
- | TRBJ2-1 | TRBV11-2 | CASSGVRRNEQFF
- | TRBJ2-1 | TRBV11-2 | CASSRGITVDEQFF
- | TRBJ2-5 | TRBV12-3/TRBV12-4 | CASRTEQETQYF
TRBD1 | TRBJ2-1 | TRBV10-3 | CAISDSRDSEQFF
TRBD2 | TRBJ2-7 | TRBV12-3/TRBV12-4 | CASKEGGGHEQYF
- | TRBJ1-1 | TRBV5-6 | CASSLGGTNTEAFF
- | TRBJ2-7 | TRBV4-1 | CASSPLARSPSYEQYF
- | TRBJ1-3 | TRBV19 | CASSITTADSGNTIYF
TRBD1 | TRBJ2-7 | TRBV7-9 | CASTQVRTGVDEQYF
TRBD1 | TRBJ1-2 | TRBV12-3/TRBV12-4 | CASSLTGRSGYTF
- | TRBJ2-6 | TRBV12-1 | CASSWHGQGSSGANVLTF
- | TRBJ1-1 | TRBV5-1 | CASSFSVNTEAFF
- | TRBJ2-7 | TRBV7-2 | CASSLERNYEQYF
- | TRBJ1-2 | TRBV24-1 | CATSDLPGYGYTF
TRBD2 | TRBJ2-7 | TRBV13 | CASSFWTSETSYEQYF
TRBD2 | TRBJ2-1 | TRBV11-3 | CASSVGTSGVYNEQFF
TRBD1 | TRBJ1-2 | TRBV30 | CAWRNRGQGGYTF
- | TRBJ2-7 | TRBV3-1/TRBV3-2 | CASSQDAGDTTYEQYF
- | TRBJ2-3 | TRBV6-5 | CASSRLQTDTQYF
TRBD1 | TRBJ1-5 | TRBV28 | CASTGGQGAGQPQHF
TRBD1 | TRBJ1-2 | TRBV27 | CASSLMQGANYGYTF
TRBD1 | TRBJ2-3 | TRBV7-6 | CASSFEDRAYTDTQYF
TRBD1 | TRBJ1-5 | TRBV6-1 | CASSEHPGQSHQPQHF
TRBD1 | TRBJ2-4 | TRBV28 | CASSNLRDSLRNIQYF
- | TRBJ2-7 | TRBV3-1/TRBV3-2 | CASSQVSSVLEQYF
- | TRBJ2-7 | TRBV3-1/TRBV3-2 | CASSLSGSYEQYF
- | TRBJ1-2 | TRBV7-2 | CAGTGLWGYTF
TRBD1 | TRBJ1-5 | TRBV19 | CASSIGQGNNQPQHF
TRBD2 | TRBJ2-7 | TRBV6-5 | CASSYTGGEQYF
TRBD1 | TRBJ2-7 | TRBV27 | CASSFGQAYEQYF
- | TRBJ2-7 | TRBV3-1/TRBV3-2 | CASSQEMRLSYEQYF
- | TRBJ1-1 | TRBV2 | CASREHRTPQAFF
TRBD2 | TRBJ2-7 | TRBV20-1 | CSASLAENYEQYF
- | TRBJ2-7 | TRBV25-1 | CASSDLREQYF
TRBD2 | TRBJ2-7 | TRBV10-3 | CAITASGKDEQYF
- | TRBJ2-7 | TRBV6-6 | CASSYDATEQYF
TRBD2 | TRBJ2-1 | TRBV7-6 | CASSPGLAGGGEQFF